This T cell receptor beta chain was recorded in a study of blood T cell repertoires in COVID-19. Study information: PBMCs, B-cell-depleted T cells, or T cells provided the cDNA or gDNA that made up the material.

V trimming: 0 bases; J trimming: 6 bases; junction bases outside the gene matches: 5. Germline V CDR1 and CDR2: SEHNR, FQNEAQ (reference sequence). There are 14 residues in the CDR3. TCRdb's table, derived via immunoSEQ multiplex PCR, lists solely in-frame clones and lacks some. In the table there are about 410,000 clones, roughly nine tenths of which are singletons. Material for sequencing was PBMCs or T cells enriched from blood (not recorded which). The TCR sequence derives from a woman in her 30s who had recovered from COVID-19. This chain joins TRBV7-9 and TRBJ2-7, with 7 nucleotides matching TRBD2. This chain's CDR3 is CASSLAAGEAEQYF. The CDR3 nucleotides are TGTGCCAGCAGCTTAGCCGCGGGAGAGGCCGAGCAGTACTTC.